This T cell receptor beta chain was recorded in a study of T cells in Graves' hyperthyroidism and ophthalmopathy. This clonotype was counted many times. This CDR3 region has 13 residues. Germline CDR1 reads MDHEN; CDR2 reads SYDVKM. The V gene lost 9 bases and the J gene lost 1 base, with 13 bases spanning the gap. RNA transcripts yielded amplified TCR beta CDR3 regions. HTBI primers were used for first-round RT-PCR of the TCR CDR3. A single record per CDR3 protein comes from TCRdb applying MiXCR to the multiplex PCR reads. Here the sample spans around 520,000 distinct CDR3 sequences, roughly 24% being singletons.

The clonotype was recovered from a woman younger than 45 with Graves' ophthalmopathy. This chain links TRBV28 with TRBJ2-7, with D perhaps assigned TRBD1 or TRBD2 (6 bases each). Material for sequencing was blood. Here the CDR3 reads CASHGGLSYEQYF. The CDR3 DNA sequence: TGTGCCAGTCACGGGGGCCTATCCTACGAGCAGTACTTC.